The 25 T cell receptor beta chains listed next were all sequenced from one sample in a study of human T cells and chemical hapten exposure. TCRdb ran MiXCR on the RACE reads and lists one entry per CDR3 protein. Of over 55,000 distinct CDR3 sequences listed, 9.5% to 10% were seen once; the top ten hold 9.6%. The time point denotes: pre-sensitization, week 0. The treatment was: therapeutic diphenylcyclopropenone sensitization with weekly scalp DPC. The specimen was whole blood, collected in connection with sensitization to the hapten diphenylcyclopropenone (DPC). The receptors stem from a man aged 35 to 55 with alopecia areata. Some clones in this sample may be carry-over from other donors' samples.

This clonotype was detected only a few times. The CDR3 reads CASSFDRGPLYEQYF. CDR3 sequence (DNA): TGTGCCAGCAGCTTTGACAGGGGGCCTTTATACGAGCAGTACTTC. The gene calls are TRBV11-2 and TRBJ2-7; TRBD1 matches 10 bases. The germline V gene has CDR1 SGHAT and CDR2 FQNNGV. After removal of 3 bases from V and 4 bases from J, the junction contained 6 bases not matched to a gene. This CDR3 has 15 amino acids.

This clonotype was recorded a few times. This chain links TRBV7-8 with TRBJ2-1; D remains unclear. Trimming shortened V by 5 bases and J by 10 bases, and 12 bases separated the two germline ends. The CDR3 is 12 residues long. The V gene's germline CDR1 is SGHVS and CDR2 FQNEAQ. CDR3 sequence: CASSPSITEQFF. The CDR3 DNA is TGTGCCAGCAGCCCGTCTATCACCGAGCAGTTCTTC.

This clonotype was seen at least ten times. The rearrangement links TRBV28 to TRBJ2-7; TRBD1 matches at 10 bases. Germline V gene sequence: CDR1 MDHEN, CDR2 SYDVKM. With V trimmed by 6 bases and J by 3 bases, 8 bases remained unmatched. This CDR3 spans 15 amino acids. The CDR3 DNA sequence: TGTGCCAGCAGCACCTGGAGGGACAGGGGCTACGAGCAGTACTTC. This codes for CASSTWRDRGYEQYF.

The rearrangement uses TRBV2 and TRBJ1-5; a weak D match, TRBD1 (5 bases). V was cut by 3 bases and J by 4 bases, with 10 bases left in between. There are 14 residues in the CDR3. Germline loops: CDR1 SNHLY, CDR2 FYNNEI. The CDR3 is CASSDPGYNQPQHF. The CDR3, as DNA: TGTGCCAGCAGTGACCCAGGGTATAATCAGCCCCAGCATTTT.

Written as DNA, the CDR3 is TGTGCCAGCAGCTCCCGTTACAATGAGCAGTTCTTC. Its translation: CASSSRYNEQFF. The chain recombines TRBV27 with TRBJ2-1; D is ambiguous. Germline V gene sequence: CDR1 MNHEY, CDR2 SMNVEV (reference sequence). V was pared by 6 bases and J by 4 bases, with 7 bases between. The CDR3 consists of 12 residues.

This clonotype was recorded a few times. The chain employs TRBV28 and TRBJ2-7, with 7 positions matching TRBD1. Per the germline V gene, CDR1 is MDHEN and CDR2 is SYDVKM. V gave up 1 base and J gave up 0 bases; unmatched junction bases: 3. The length of the CDR3 is 15 residues. The CDR3 here is CASSLLRDSSYEQYF. CDR3 in DNA: TGTGCCAGCAGTTTATTAAGGGACAGCTCCTACGAGCAGTACTTC.

The CDR3 nucleotides are TGTGCCAGCAGTTTTAATGGCGGGGAGCTGTTTTTT. Its translation: CASSFNGGELFF. The V call is TRBV27, the J call TRBJ2-2; no firm D call. Germline loops: CDR1 MNHEY, CDR2 SMNVEV (reference sequence). This CDR3 is 12 amino acids long. Trimming cost V 3 bases and J 7 bases, with 6 bases left between them.

The sample holds many counts of this clonotype. The CDR3 DNA reads as TGTGCCAGCAGCCAAGCTTGGGGGACTAACAATGAGCAGTTCTTC. Protein: CASSQAWGTNNEQFF. The chain couples TRBV3-1 to TRBJ2-1, with TRBD2 matching over 7 bases. V trimming: 1 base; J trimming: 5 bases; junction bases outside the gene matches: 5. CDR3 size: 15 residues. Germline V CDR1 and CDR2: LGHDT, YNNKEL (reference sequence).

In its sample, this clonotype was seen many times. The rearrangement joins TRBV19 to TRBJ2-7; D gene uncertain. The CDR3 length is 13 residues. Germline V gives CDR1 LNHDA, CDR2 SQIVND (reference sequence). V was pared by 5 bases and J by 7 bases, with 15 bases between. This CDR3 is CASSPGYLGEQYF. CDR3 sequence (DNA): TGTGCCAGTAGTCCCGGGTACCTTGGTGAGCAGTACTTC.

Remarks on this clonotype: Possible read error: a much larger clone is one base away. The chain uses TRBV4-3 and TRBJ1-1; D not resolved. V was trimmed by 1 base and J by 0 bases, leaving 12 bases between them. The CDR3 spans 16 residues. CDR1 is LGHNA, CDR2 YSLEER, per germline. For the CDR3, the DNA is TGCGCCAGCAGCCAAGGACTTACTCTTCTGAACACTGAAGCTTTCTTT. It is translated as CASSQGLTLLNTEAFF.

This clonotype showed up just a few times. The chain uses TRBV3-2 and TRBJ2-3; TRBD2, as called in the table, went unchecked against the DNA. TRBV3-2 is a pseudogene segment. The CDR3 is 20 residues long. The CDR3 reads CASSQDLLLAGAVGTDTQYF. CDR3 DNA: TGTGCCAGCAGCCAAGATCTTCTGCTAGCGGGAGCAGTGGGCACAGATACGCAGTATTTT.

This clonotype occurred a few times. V is TRBV10-3 and J is TRBJ2-1; a possible D gene is TRBD2 (6 bases). With 10 bases removed from V and 8 bases from J, the gap between germline ends came to 21 bases. The CDR3 is 14 amino acids. CDR1 is ENHRY, CDR2 SYGVKD, per germline. This chain's CDR3 is CATSPGLLTHEQFF. The CDR3 nucleotides read TGTGCCACCTCTCCGGGACTCCTAACGCATGAGCAGTTCTTC.

This clonotype showed up just a few times. The V call is TRBV5-4, the J call TRBJ2-5; D is perhaps TRBD1 (6 bases). The CDR3 is 15 residues long. The germline V and J ends were trimmed by 4 bases and 2 bases, with 15 bases remaining between them. Germline assignment: CDR1 SGHNT and CDR2 YYREEE (reference sequence). Here the CDR3 DNA reads TGTGCCAGCAGCAAGGCAGGGGATTCTCAAGAGACCCAGTACTTC. It codes for CASSKAGDSQETQYF.

This clonotype turned up a few times. V usage is TRBV29-1 and J usage is TRBJ2-2; 11 nucleotides agree with TRBD2. With V trimmed by 4 bases and J by 7 bases, 5 bases remained unmatched. Germline V gene lookup returns CDR1 SQVTM and CDR2 ANQGSEA. This CDR3 has 14 residues. In DNA, the CDR3 is TGCAGCGTTGCTCTAGCGGGAGGCCACGGGGAGCTGTTTTTT. Residues: CSVALAGGHGELFF.

At least ten counts were recorded for this clonotype. The J gene is TRBJ2-1, the V gene TRBV7-9, with a possible D match to TRBD1 (5 bases). This CDR3 region has 15 residues. V was cut by 4 bases and J by 8 bases, with 18 bases left in between. Per the germline V gene, CDR1 is SEHNR and CDR2 is FQNEAQ (reference sequence). The CDR3 protein is CASSSPNSGIDEQFF. DNA for the CDR3: TGTGCCAGCAGCTCCCCTAACTCAGGGATCGATGAGCAGTTCTTC.

This clonotype was observed at least ten times. V gene TRBV20-1 combines with J gene TRBJ2-1; 7 bases are shared with TRBD2. This CDR3 is built from 16 residues. The junction had 18 bases not matched to a gene; V was cut back by 5 bases and J by 8 bases. CDR1 is DFQATT, CDR2 SNEGSKA, per germline (reference sequence). DNA for the CDR3: TGCAGTGCTCCATCGGTTTCGGGATTAGCGGGTTATGAGCAGTTCTTC. It yields the protein CSAPSVSGLAGYEQFF.

In this sample, this clonotype turned up a few times. The chain combines TRBV19 with TRBJ1-5; D not resolved. V lost 5 bases, J lost 2 bases, and 10 bases lay in between. The germline CDR1 and CDR2 sequences are LNHDA and SQIVND (reference sequence). This CDR3 contains 14 residues. The CDR3: CASSVDKGNQPQHF. As DNA, the CDR3 is TGTGCCAGTAGTGTCGACAAGGGCAATCAGCCCCAGCATTTT.

This clonotype has a count of ten or more. The chain carries TRBV18 and TRBJ1-1; 7 bases fit TRBD1. Germline CDR1 is KGHSH and CDR2 is LQKENI. V gave up 4 bases and J gave up 0 bases; unmatched junction bases: 5. This CDR3 has 15 residues. This CDR3 reads CASSLRGQMNTEAFF. CDR3 bases: TGTGCCAGCTCACTCCGGGGACAGATGAACACTGAAGCTTTCTTT.

The V gene is TRBV7-9, the J gene TRBJ2-2; D gene ambiguous. V lost 4 bases to trimming and J lost 7 bases, with 7 bases between them. The CDR3 has 12 amino acids. The germline V gene encodes CDR1 SEHNR and CDR2 FQNEAQ (reference sequence). The CDR3 DNA reads TGTGCCAGCAGCTCCAGAGTCGGGGAGCTGTTTTTT. Encoded protein: CASSSRVGELFF. The full variable domain, in which reference TRBV7-9 and TRBJ2-2 provide the parts outside the CDR3, is DTGVSQNPRHKITKRGQNVTFRCDPISEHNRLYWYRQTLGQGPEFLTYFQNEAQLEKSRLLSDRFSAERPKGSFSTLEIQRTEQGDSAMYLCASSSRVGELFFGEGSRLTVL.

The genes are TRBV30 and TRBJ1-1; TRBD1 might be the D (5 bases). The length of the CDR3 is 12 residues. CDR1 GTSNPN and CDR2 SVGIG come from the germline V gene (reference sequence). V was cut by 7 bases and J by 4 bases, with 13 bases left in between. CDR3: CAFRGMGTEAFF. In nucleotides, the CDR3 is TGTGCCTTTAGGGGTATGGGCACTGAAGCTTTCTTT.

This clonotype was detected many times. The rearrangement uses TRBV2 and TRBJ1-2; no definite D call. The germline V gene encodes CDR1 SNHLY and CDR2 FYNNEI. The CDR3 contains 14 residues. V lost 4 bases, J lost 0 bases, and 9 bases lay in between. CDR3 bases: TGTGCCAGCAGTGGGAGAAATACTAACTATGGCTACACCTTC. This translates into CASSGRNTNYGYTF. The whole variable domain, remainder taken from reference TRBV2 and TRBJ1-2, is EPEVTQTPSHQVTQMGQEVILRCVPISNHLYFYWYRQILGQKVEFLVSFYNNEISEKSEIFDDQFSVERPDGSNFTLKIRSTKLEDSAMYFCASSGRNTNYGYTFGSGTRLTVV.

This chain links TRBV3-1 with TRBJ1-2, with a weak D call TRBD1 (6 bases). Germline assignment: CDR1 LGHDT and CDR2 YNNKEL (reference sequence). The CDR3 has 16 residues. V shed 8 bases and J shed 5 bases, with 24 bases lying between them. This chain's CDR3 is CASADGLIGQRYGYTF. CDR3 DNA: TGTGCCAGCGCCGATGGTCTAATAGGACAGAGATATGGCTACACCTTC.

This clonotype was detected a few times. V is TRBV7-3 and J is TRBJ2-1, with D unclear. Germline CDR1 and CDR2: SGHTA and FQGTGA. The V end lost 5 bases, the J end lost 6 bases, and 11 bases lay between the germline ends. The CDR3 covers 13 residues. The CDR3 bases are TGTGCCAGCAGCCTATCAGAGGTCAATGAGCAGTTCTTC. Its translation: CASSLSEVNEQFF.

This clonotype was recorded at least ten times. The chain has TRBV7-2 and TRBJ2-7; 10 positions match TRBD2. CDR1 SGHTA and CDR2 FQGNSA come from the germline V gene. The V segment lost 3 bases and the J segment 5 bases; nucleotides outside the gene matches: 7. The CDR3 sequence is 15 residues long. The CDR3 region has the DNA TGTGCCAGCAGCTTTGAAGCGGGAGGGCCTAACGAGCAGTACTTC. Translating gives CASSFEAGGPNEQYF.

This clonotype was observed many times. This chain uses TRBV15 with TRBJ2-2; D gene uncertain. This CDR3 is 13 amino acids long. CDR1 is LNHNV, CDR2 YYDKDF, per germline (reference sequence). Trimming pared 8 bases from V and 2 bases from J, leaving 9 bases between. The chain's CDR3 is CATGRDNTGELFF. In nucleotides, the CDR3 is TGTGCCACCGGCCGAGATAACACCGGGGAGCTGTTTTTT.